This is a list of T cell receptor beta chains from one sample in a study of CD8 T cells in ankylosing spondylitis. TCRdb analysed the 5' RACE reads with MiXCR anew, one entry per CDR3 protein. The sample holds about 350,000 distinct CDR3 sequences; about 20% are singletons and the top ten take under 15%. The source material was blood, either unsorted or a sorted T cell fraction (not recorded which). Every receptor here comes from a male donor with ankylosing spondylitis or in good health (not recorded which). CDR3s include the opening cysteine and the closing phenylalanine or tryptophan. A D gene is named only where the DNA matches it firmly. Expanded clones get a size class; other rows say once, few or many, or leave the size out.

V gene	clone size	CDR3 length	D gene	J gene	CDR3 DNA	CDR3 protein
TRBV18	few	16	.	TRBJ2-1	TGTGCCAGCTCACCGCCCCAGGGATCTACCTACAATGAGCAGTTCTTC	CASSPPQGSTYNEQFF
TRBV29-1	.	13	.	TRBJ2-1	TGCAGCGTTGAAGATGGGGGGGCGGTTGAGCAGTTCTTC	CSVEDGGAVEQFF
TRBV20-1	few	16	TRBD2	TRBJ2-7	TGCAGTGCTACACCGGAGGTACGGGGGGGCCCCTACGAGCAGTACTTC	CSATPEVRGGPYEQYF
TRBV2	.	15	.	TRBJ2-2	TGTGCCAGCTCTAACAGGGATGTTTACACCGGGGAGCTGTTTTTT	CASSNRDVYTGELFF
TRBV4-1	.	14	.	TRBJ2-7	TGCGCCAGCAGCCAAGTAGACGACAGCTACGAGCAGTACTTC	CASSQVDDSYEQYF
TRBV20-1	.	14	.	TRBJ2-7	TGCAGTGCTACCCGGGGGCCGACAGCCTACGAGCAGTACTTC	CSATRGPTAYEQYF
TRBV12-3/TRBV12-4	.	17	.	TRBJ2-2	TGTGCCAGCAGTACACCAACTAGCAACAGTAACACCGGGGAGCTGTTTTTT	CASSTPTSNSNTGELFF
TRBV29-1	few	14	TRBD1	TRBJ1-2	TGCAGCGTTGAAGTGAAGGACAGGGTCTATGGCTACACCTTC	CSVEVKDRVYGYTF
TRBV5-1	few	16	TRBD1	TRBJ2-7	TGCGCCAGCAGCTTGGCCACGACAGGGGGCTCCTACGAGCAGTACTTC	CASSLATTGGSYEQYF
TRBV11-1	once	18	TRBD2	TRBJ2-3	TGTGCCAGCAGCCCCGGGACTAGCGGGGGGACCCGCACAGATACGCAGTATTTT	CASSPGTSGGTRTDTQYF
TRBV5-5	few	11	TRBD2	TRBJ2-1	TGTGCCAGCAGCTCCGGGGGGGTTCAGTTCTTC	CASSSGGVQFF
TRBV12-3/TRBV12-4	.	14	.	TRBJ2-3	TGTGCCAGCAGTTCCCTCCACGGCACAGATACGCAGTATTTT	CASSSLHGTDTQYF
TRBV3-1	few	16	TRBD2	TRBJ2-1	TGTGCCAGCAGCCCGGGACTAGCGGGGGGGCTGGGTGAGCAGTTCTTC	CASSPGLAGGLGEQFF
TRBV10-2	.	15	TRBD2	TRBJ2-3	TGCGCCAGCAGCTGGGGACTAGCGCACACAGATACGCAGTATTTT	CASSWGLAHTDTQYF
TRBV24-1	.	15	TRBD1	TRBJ2-1	TGTGCCACCAGTGATGAGACAGGGATGAAGAATGAGCAGTTCTTC	CATSDETGMKNEQFF
TRBV3-1	few	22	TRBD2	TRBJ2-1	TGTGCCAGCAGCCCAGGAGTAGGTCTAGCGGGGGTATCTCGAGTCGGCTGGGATGAGCAGTTCTTC	CASSPGVGLAGVSRVGWDEQFF
TRBV28	few	16	TRBD2	TRBJ2-5	TGTGCCAGCAGTTTATCGGGGGGGGCCTATCCCGAGACCCAGTACTTC	CASSLSGGAYPETQYF
TRBV7-9	few	12	.	TRBJ2-7	TGTGCCAGCAGCTTAGTATACGGCGAGCAGTACTTC	CASSLVYGEQYF